Sequencing of this TCR beta chain was carried out in a study of early T cells in non-severe SARS-CoV-2 infection. Study context: The authors sequenced bulk RNA from unsorted whole blood, leaving chains unpaired.

Broader study findings: There was a bias toward anti-spike CD8 responses in VDJdb matching, which missed private and CD4 specificities.

Individual cDNA molecules carried attached unique molecular identifiers. TCRdb passed the 5' RACE reads through MiXCR, listing each CDR3 protein once. This repertoire shows 55,000 to 80,000 distinct CDR3 sequences, approximately 10% found once; its top ten account for 5.7%. In its sample, this clonotype was seen many times. Antigen: not known. The source material was whole blood, sampled at baseline. This TCR derives from an adult who was a healthcare worker with PCR-confirmed SARS-CoV-2 infection or an uninfected control (not recorded which).

CDR3 coding DNA: TGTGCCAGCAGTGCTGAGAGAGAGACCCAGTACTTC. This translates into CASSAERETQYF. The gene calls are TRBV6-1 and TRBJ2-5; D unclear. Trimming took 4 bases from V and 4 from J, leaving 7 bases between them. The CDR3 extends over 12 amino acids. Germline CDR1 is MNHNS and CDR2 is SASEGT.